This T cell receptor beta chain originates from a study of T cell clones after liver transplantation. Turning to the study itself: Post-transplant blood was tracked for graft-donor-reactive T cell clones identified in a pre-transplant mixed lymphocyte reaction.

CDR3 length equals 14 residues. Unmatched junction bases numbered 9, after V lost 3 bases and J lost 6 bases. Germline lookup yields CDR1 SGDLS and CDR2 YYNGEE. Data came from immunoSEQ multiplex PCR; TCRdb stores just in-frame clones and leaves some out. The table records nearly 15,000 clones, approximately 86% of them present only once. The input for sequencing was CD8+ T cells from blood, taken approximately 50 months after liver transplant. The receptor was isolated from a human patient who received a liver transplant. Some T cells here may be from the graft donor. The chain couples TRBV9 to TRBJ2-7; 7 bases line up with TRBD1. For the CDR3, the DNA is TGTGCCAGCAGCGGACCACAGGGGATTGGCGAGCAGTACTTC. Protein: CASSGPQGIGEQYF. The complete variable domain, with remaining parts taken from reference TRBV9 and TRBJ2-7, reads DSGVTQTPKHLITATGQRVTLRCSPRSGDLSVYWYQQSLDQGLQFLIQYYNGEERAKGNILERFSAQQFPDLHSELNLSSLELGDSALYFCASSGPQGIGEQYFGPGTRLTVT.